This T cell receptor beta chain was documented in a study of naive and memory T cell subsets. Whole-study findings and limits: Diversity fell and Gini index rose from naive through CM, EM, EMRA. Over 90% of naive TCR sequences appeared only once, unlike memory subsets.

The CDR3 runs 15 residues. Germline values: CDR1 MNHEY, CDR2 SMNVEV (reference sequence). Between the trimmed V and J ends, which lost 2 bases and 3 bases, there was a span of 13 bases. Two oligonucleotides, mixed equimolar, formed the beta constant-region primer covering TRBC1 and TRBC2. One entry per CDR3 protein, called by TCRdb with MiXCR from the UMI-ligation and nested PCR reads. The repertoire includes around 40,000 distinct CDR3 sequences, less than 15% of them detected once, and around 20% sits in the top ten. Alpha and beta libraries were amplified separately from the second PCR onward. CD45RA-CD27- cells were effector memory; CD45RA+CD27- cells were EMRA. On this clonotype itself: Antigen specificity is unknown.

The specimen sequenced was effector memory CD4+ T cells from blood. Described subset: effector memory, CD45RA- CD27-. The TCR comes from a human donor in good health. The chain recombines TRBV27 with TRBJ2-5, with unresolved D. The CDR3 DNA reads TGTGCCAGCAGTTTAAGGGCCGACTCCAAAGAGACCCAGTACTTC. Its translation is CASSLRADSKETQYF.